This TCR beta chain was obtained from a study of T cells in Graves' hyperthyroidism and ophthalmopathy. This clonotype was seen many times. Its target is unknown. Ophthalmopathy patients all had a Clinical Activity Score of at least 3, a NOSPECS grade of at least 4 and disease under 3 months old. Clinical symptoms, serum thyroxine and TRAb, thyroid ultrasound and orbital computed tomography together formed the diagnostic basis. Study observations and caveats: Peripheral blood also featured most of the thyroid clonotypes expanded above 0.001.

CDR1 is DFQATT and CDR2 is SNEGSKA in the germline V gene (reference sequence). The CDR3 has 15 residues. Trimming stripped 3 bases from V and 0 bases from J, with 15 bases between. The CDR3 regions of TCR beta were amplified from RNA transcripts. HTBI primers were employed in a first-round RT-PCR of the TCR CDR3. TCRdb re-called the multiplex PCR reads through MiXCR, storing one row per CDR3 protein. The data show fewer than 550,000 distinct CDR3 sequences, approximately 25% seen once. The sequenced sample consisted of blood. The source is a woman aged 25 to 39 with Graves' ophthalmopathy. This chain uses TRBV20-1 with TRBJ2-7; D is unclear. CDR3 residues: CSASDVSVSSYEQYF. The CDR3 nucleotides are TGCAGTGCTAGTGATGTCTCCGTGAGCTCCTACGAGCAGTACTTC.